This T cell receptor beta chain was retrieved from a study of shared clonotypes between healthy human individuals. The overall study: With ages of 18 to 49, the donors were two women and a few men. Researchers assigned three CD4 naive, three CD4 memory, two CD8 naive and one CD8 memory plate to each donor.

Deep level was the assay's run setting. Measured with immunoSEQ multiplex PCR; TCRdb has only the in-frame clones, and not every one. This sample has a few million clones, with approximately 94% found just once. The source is a man between 18 and 29 years old in good health. The sequenced sample consisted of naive CD4+ T cells sorted from blood. Subset meaning: CD45RA+ positively selected.

CDR3 in DNA: TGTGCCAGCAGCACCCCGGGACTAGCGGGAGGAAACGAGCAGTACTTC. It is translated as CASSTPGLAGGNEQYF. The rearrangement uses TRBV7-2 and TRBJ2-7; 15 bases agree with TRBD2. The length of the CDR3 is 16 residues. In germline, CDR1 is SGHTA, CDR2 FQGNSA. With V trimmed by 5 bases and J by 5 bases, 7 bases remained unmatched.